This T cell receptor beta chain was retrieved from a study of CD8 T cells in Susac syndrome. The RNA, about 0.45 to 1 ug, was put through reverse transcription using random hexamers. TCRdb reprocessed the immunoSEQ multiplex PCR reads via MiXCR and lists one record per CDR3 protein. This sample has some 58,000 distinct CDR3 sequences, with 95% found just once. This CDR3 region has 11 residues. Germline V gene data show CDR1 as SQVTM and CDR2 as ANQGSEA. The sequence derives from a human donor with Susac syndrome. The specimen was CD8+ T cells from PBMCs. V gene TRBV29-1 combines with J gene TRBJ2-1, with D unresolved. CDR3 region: CTGAGRDEQFF. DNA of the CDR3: TGCACCGGAGCTGGTCGGGATGAGCAGTTCTTC.